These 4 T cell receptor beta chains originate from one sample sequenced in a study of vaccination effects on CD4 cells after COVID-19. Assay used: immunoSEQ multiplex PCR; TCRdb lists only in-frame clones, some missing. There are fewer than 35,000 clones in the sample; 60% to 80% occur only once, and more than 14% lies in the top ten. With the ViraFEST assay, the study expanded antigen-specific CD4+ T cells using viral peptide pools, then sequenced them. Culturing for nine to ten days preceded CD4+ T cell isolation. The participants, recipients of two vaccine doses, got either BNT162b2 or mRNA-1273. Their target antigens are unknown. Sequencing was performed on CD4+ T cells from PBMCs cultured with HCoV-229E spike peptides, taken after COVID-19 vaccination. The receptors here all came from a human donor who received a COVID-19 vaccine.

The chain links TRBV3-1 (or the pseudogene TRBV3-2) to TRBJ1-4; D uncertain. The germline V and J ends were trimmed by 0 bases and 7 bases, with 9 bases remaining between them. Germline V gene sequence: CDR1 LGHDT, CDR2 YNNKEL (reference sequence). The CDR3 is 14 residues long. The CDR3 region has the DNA TGTGCCAGCAGCCAAGACCGTCAGGCTGAAAAACTGTTTTTT. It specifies CASSQDRQAEKLFF.

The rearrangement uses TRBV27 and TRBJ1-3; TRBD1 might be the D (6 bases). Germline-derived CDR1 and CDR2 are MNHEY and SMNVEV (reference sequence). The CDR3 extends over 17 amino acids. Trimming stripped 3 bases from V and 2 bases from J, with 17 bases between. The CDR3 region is CASSLGGPIVPGNTIYF. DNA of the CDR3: TGTGCCAGCAGTTTGGGGGGCCCCATAGTACCTGGAAACACCATATATTTT.

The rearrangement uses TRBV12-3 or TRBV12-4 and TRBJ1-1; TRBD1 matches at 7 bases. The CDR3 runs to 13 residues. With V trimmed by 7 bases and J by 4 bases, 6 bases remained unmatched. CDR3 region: CASTGAGGTEAFF. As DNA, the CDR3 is TGTGCCAGCACGGGAGCAGGGGGCACTGAAGCTTTCTTT.

DNA of the CDR3: TGTGCCAGCAGCGGTACAACTAGGGCCCCAGGTGCCGGGGAGCTGTTTTTT. It specifies CASSGTTRAPGAGELFF. J is TRBJ2-2 and V is TRBV9; weak D call: TRBD2 (5 bases). The germline V and J ends were trimmed by 3 bases and 6 bases, with 21 bases remaining between them. This CDR3 is 17 amino acids long. Germline V CDR1 and CDR2: SGDLS, YYNGEE.